The clone carrying this T cell receptor (beta chain) is a singleton in its sample. Its antigen is not known. This sample was taken from a study of PD-1 blockade in classical Hodgkin lymphoma. Study-wide findings and caveats: It was CD4+ TCR diversity, not CD8+, that rose significantly by C4D1. Reports described newly diagnosed patients as having lower baseline TCR diversity than healthy donors. Diversity similar to that of newly diagnosed patients was seen at baseline in complete responders.

Repertoires were generated with immunoSEQ multiplex PCR, while TCRdb's copy carries only in-frame clones and drops some. The sample holds tens of thousands of clones; 70% to 90% are singletons and the top ten take roughly 8%. This sample's time point: cycle 4 day 1 (C4D1), after less than seven weeks of nivolumab. All the patients suffered relapse after autologous stem cell transplantation, and brentuximab vedotin exposure differed. Specimen: peripheral blood mononuclear cells (PBMCs), collected before the fourth cycle of nivolumab. This TCR was recovered from a human donor with classical Hodgkin lymphoma.

CDR3: CASIWDLPGQNTGELFF. The CDR3 region has the DNA TGTGCCAGCATATGGGACCTGCCAGGGCAGAACACCGGGGAGCTGTTTTTT. The gene calls are TRBV2 and TRBJ2-2; D may match TRBD1 or TRBD2 (5 bases each). V lost 7 bases and J lost 1, with 19 bases in between. The germline V gene has CDR1 SNHLY and CDR2 FYNNEI. CDR3 length: 17 residues.